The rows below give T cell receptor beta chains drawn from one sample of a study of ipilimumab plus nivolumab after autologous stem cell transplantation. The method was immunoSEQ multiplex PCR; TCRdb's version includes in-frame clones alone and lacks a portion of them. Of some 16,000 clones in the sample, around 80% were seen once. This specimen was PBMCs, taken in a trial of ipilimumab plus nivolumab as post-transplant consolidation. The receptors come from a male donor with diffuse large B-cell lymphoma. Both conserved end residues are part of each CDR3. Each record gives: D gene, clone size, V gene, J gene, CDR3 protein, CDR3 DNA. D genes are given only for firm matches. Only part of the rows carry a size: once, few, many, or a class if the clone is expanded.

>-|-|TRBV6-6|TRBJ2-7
CASSYPESGVYEQYF
TGTGCCAGCAGTTACCCAGAGTCAGGGGTCTACGAGCAGTACTTC
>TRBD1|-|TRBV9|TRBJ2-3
CASSVEGQGTDTQYF
TGTGCCAGCAGCGTAGAAGGACAGGGTACAGATACGCAGTATTTT
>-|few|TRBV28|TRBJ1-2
CASGDGYTF
TGTGCCAGCGGCGATGGCTACACCTTC
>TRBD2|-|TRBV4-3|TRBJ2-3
CASSQERLAGSADTQYF
TGCGCCAGCAGCCAAGAACGACTAGCGGGGTCAGCAGATACGCAGTATTTT
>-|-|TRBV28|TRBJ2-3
CASSLRGAGSDTQYF
TGTGCCAGCAGTTTACGTGGTGCGGGGTCAGATACGCAGTATTTT
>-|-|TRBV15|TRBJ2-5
CATSRDQYSETQYF
TGTGCCACCAGCAGAGATCAGTACTCGGAGACCCAGTACTTC
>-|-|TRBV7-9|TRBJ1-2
CASSSGIPNYGYTF
TGTGCCAGCAGCTCTGGGATACCCAACTATGGCTACACCTTC
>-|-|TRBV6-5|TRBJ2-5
CASSYGYDSETQYF
TGTGCCAGCAGTTACGGGTACGATTCAGAGACCCAGTACTTC
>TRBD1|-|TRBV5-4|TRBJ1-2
CASGTGGDGYTF
TGTGCCAGCGGGACAGGGGGCGATGGCTACACCTTC
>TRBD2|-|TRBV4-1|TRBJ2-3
CASSQEKGTSGGDTQYF
TGCGCCAGCAGCCAAGAGAAAGGGACTAGCGGGGGGGATACGCAGTATTTT
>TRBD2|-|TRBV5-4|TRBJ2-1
CASSLGEGGGAYNEQFF
TGTGCCAGCAGCTTGGGTGAGGGCGGGGGTGCCTACAATGAGCAGTTCTTC
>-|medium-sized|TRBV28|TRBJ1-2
CASSPWTYYGYTF
TGTGCCAGCAGTCCATGGACATATTATGGCTACACCTTC
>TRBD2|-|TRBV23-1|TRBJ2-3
CASSQSGSGGPWCGSTYF
TGCGCCAGCAGTCAATCGGGAAGCGGGGGGCCCTGGTGTGGATCGACGTATTTT
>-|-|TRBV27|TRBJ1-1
CASSKITRDTEAFF
TGTGCCAGCAGTAAAATTACGCGGGACACTGAAGCTTTCTTT
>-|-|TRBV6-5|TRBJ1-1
CASSFSTEAFF
TGTGCCAGCAGTTTCAGCACTGAAGCTTTCTTT
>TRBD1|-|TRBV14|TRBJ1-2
CASSQDRFQTGGRGYTF
TGTGCCAGCAGCCAAGATCGGTTTCAAACAGGGGGCAGGGGCTACACCTTC
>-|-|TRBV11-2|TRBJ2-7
CASSLGQGRAEQYF
TGTGCCAGCAGCTTAGGGCAGGGAAGGGCGGAGCAGTACTTC
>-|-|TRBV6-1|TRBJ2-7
CASTNAYEQYF
TGTGCCAGCACGAATGCCTACGAGCAGTACTTC
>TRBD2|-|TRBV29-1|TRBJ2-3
CSVVLAGGSTDTQYF
TGCAGCGTTGTACTAGCGGGGGGGAGCACAGATACGCAGTATTTT
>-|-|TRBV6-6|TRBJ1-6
CASRDTYNSPLHF
TGTGCCAGCAGGGACACTTATAATTCACCCCTCCACTTT
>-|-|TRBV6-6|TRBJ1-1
CASSPRGVKNTEAFF
TGTGCCAGCAGTCCAAGGGGGGTAAAGAACACTGAAGCTTTCTTT
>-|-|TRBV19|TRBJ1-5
CASSIFSVSNQPQHF
TGTGCCAGTAGTATCTTTAGCGTCTCAAATCAGCCCCAGCATTTT
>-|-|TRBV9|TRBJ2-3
CASNPGGTDTQYF
TGTGCCAGCAACCCGGGGGGCACAGATACGCAGTATTTT
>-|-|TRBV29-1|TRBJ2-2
CSGFETGELFF
TGCAGCGGGTTTGAGACCGGGGAGCTGTTTTTT
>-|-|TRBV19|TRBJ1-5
CASSIDHNSNQPQHF
TGTGCCAGTAGTATAGACCACAATAGCAATCAGCCCCAGCATTTT
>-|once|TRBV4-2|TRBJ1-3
CASSLGTGNTIYF
TGTGCCAGCAGCTTGGGGACTGGAAACACCATATATTTT
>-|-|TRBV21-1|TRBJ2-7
CASRTYEQYF
TGTGCCAGCAGGACCTACGAGCAGTACTTC
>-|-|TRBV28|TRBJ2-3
CASSLERRRTDTQYF
TGTGCCAGCAGTTTAGAGCGAAGGCGCACAGATACGCAGTATTTT
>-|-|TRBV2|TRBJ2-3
CASRQGRTDTQYF
TGTGCCAGCAGACAGGGCCGCACAGATACGCAGTATTTT
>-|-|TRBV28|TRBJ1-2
CASSLGTARTF
TGTGCCAGCAGTTTAGGGACGGCCCGCACCTTC
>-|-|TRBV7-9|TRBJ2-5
CASSLAGALGETQYF
TGTGCCAGCAGCTTAGCTGGCGCGTTAGGGGAGACCCAGTACTTC
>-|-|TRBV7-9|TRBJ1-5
CASSWGSNQPQHF
TGTGCCAGCAGCTGGGGGAGCAATCAGCCCCAGCATTTT
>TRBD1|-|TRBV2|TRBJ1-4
CASRVDRGSNEKLFF
TGTGCCAGCAGGGTGGACAGGGGATCTAATGAAAAACTGTTTTTT
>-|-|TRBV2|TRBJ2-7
CASSDSGRPYEQYF
TGTGCCAGCAGTGACTCCGGGCGGCCCTACGAGCAGTACTTC
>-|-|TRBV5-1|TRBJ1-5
CASSLGGEGGSQPQHF
TGCGCCAGCAGCCTCGGAGGTGAAGGCGGAAGTCAGCCCCAGCATTTT
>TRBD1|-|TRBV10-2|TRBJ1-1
CASSELGQGGGTEAFF
TGCGCCAGCAGTGAGCTGGGACAGGGTGGTGGAACTGAAGCTTTCTTT
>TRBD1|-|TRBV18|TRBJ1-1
CASSPSLGGPWNTEAFF
TGTGCCAGCTCACCGAGCCTAGGGGGCCCGTGGAACACTGAAGCTTTCTTT
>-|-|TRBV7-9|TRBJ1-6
CASSLSTGQGNSPLHF
TGTGCCAGCAGCTTAAGCACAGGTCAGGGGAATTCACCCCTCCACTTT
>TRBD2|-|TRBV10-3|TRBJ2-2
CASATPSGGAEGGELFF
TGTGCCTCCGCAACCCCCAGCGGGGGGGCCGAGGGCGGGGAGCTGTTTTTT